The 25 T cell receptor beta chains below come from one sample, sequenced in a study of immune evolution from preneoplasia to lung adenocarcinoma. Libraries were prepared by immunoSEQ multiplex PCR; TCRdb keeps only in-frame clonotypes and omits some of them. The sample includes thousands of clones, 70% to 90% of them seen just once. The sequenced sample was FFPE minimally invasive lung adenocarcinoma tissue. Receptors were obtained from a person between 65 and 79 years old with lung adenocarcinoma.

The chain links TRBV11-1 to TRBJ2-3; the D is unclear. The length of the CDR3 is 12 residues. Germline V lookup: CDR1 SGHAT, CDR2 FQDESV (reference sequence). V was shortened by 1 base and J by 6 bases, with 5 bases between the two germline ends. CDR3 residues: CASSLEGDTQYF. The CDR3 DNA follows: TGTGCCAGCAGCTTAGAAGGGGATACGCAGTATTTT.

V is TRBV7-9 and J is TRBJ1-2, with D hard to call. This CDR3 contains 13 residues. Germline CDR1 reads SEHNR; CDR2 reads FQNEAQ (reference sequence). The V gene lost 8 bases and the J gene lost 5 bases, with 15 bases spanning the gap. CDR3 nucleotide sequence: TGTGCCAGCTCGGTGGGCGCGTTGTATGGCTACACCTTC. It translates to CASSVGALYGYTF.

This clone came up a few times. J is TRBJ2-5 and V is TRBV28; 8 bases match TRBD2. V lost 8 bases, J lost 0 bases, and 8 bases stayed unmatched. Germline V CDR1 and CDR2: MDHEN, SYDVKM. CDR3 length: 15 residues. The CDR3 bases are TGTGCCAGCTCGAGACCACTAGCGGACCAAGAGACCCAGTACTTC. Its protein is CASSRPLADQETQYF.

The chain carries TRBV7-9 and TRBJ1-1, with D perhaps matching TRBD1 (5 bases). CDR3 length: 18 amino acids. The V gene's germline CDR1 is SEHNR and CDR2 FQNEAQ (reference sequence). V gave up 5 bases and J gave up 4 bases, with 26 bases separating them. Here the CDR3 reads CASSRSSGVSRAATEAFF. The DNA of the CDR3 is TGTGCCAGCAGCCGTAGCTCTGGCGTAAGCAGGGCGGCCACTGAAGCTTTCTTT.

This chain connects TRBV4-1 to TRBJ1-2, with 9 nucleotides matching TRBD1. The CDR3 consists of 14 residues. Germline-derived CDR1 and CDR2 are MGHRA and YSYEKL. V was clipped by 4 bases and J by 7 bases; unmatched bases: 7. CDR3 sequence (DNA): TGCGCCAGCAGCCCGGGACAGGGTGTTCGTGGCTACACCTTC. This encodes CASSPGQGVRGYTF.

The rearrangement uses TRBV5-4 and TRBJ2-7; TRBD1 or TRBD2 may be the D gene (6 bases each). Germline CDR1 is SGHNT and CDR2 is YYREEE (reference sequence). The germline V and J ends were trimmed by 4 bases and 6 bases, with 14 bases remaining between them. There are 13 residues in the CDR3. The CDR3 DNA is TGTGCCAGCAGCAACAGGGACTGGGGCGAGCAGTACTTC. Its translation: CASSNRDWGEQYF.

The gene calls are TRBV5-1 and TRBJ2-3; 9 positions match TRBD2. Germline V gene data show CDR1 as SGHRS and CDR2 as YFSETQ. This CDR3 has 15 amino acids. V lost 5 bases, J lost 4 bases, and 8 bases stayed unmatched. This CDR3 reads CASSTGLAYPDTQYF. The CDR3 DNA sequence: TGCGCCAGCAGTACGGGACTAGCCTACCCAGATACGCAGTATTTT.

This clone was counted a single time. CDR3 loop: CASSERGGTGELFF. CDR3 coding DNA: TGCGCCAGCAGTGAGCGGGGTGGCACCGGGGAGCTGTTTTTT. J is TRBJ2-2 and V is TRBV10-2, with a tentative D call TRBD2 (5 bases). The CDR3 spans 14 residues. V lost 2 bases and J lost 4, with 8 bases in between. Germline V gene lookup returns CDR1 WSHSY and CDR2 SAAADI.

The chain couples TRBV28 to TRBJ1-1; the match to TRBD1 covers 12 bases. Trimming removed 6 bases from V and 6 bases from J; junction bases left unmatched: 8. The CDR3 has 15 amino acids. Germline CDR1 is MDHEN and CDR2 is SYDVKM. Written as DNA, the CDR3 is TGTGCCAGCAGGGGACAGGGGGCGGGTCGGTCTGAAGCTTTCTTT. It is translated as CASRGQGAGRSEAFF.

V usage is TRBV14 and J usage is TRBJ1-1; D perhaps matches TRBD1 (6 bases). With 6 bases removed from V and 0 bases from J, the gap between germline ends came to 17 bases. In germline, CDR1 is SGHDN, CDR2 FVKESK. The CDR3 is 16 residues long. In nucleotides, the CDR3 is TGTGCCAGCAGTCGGGAGTCTCAGGGGTTGAACACTGAAGCTTTCTTT. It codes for CASSRESQGLNTEAFF.

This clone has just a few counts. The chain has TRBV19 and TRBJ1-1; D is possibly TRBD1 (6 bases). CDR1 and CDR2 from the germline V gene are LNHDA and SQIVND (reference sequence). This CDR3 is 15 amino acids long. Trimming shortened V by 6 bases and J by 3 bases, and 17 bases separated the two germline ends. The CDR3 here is CASRGGGTLDTEAFF. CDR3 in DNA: TGTGCCAGTAGAGGAGGGGGGACCTTGGACACTGAAGCTTTCTTT.

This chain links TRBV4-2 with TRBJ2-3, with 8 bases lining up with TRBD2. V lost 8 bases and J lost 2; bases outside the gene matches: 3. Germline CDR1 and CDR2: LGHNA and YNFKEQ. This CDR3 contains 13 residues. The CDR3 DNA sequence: TGTGCCAGCCAGCGGGGGCCCACAGATACGCAGTATTTT. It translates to CASQRGPTDTQYF.

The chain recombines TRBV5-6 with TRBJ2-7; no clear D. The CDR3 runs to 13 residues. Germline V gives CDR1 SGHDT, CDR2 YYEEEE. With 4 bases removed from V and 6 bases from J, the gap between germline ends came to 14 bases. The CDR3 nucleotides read TGTGCCAGCAGCATCGGACCCGCGCGCGAGCAGTACTTC. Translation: CASSIGPAREQYF.

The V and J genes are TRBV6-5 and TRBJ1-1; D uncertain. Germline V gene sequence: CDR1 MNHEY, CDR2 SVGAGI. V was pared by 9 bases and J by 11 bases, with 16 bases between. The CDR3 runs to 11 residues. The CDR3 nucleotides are TGTGCCAGTAGCTGGGGAGTCACTGCTTTCTTT. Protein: CASSWGVTAFF.

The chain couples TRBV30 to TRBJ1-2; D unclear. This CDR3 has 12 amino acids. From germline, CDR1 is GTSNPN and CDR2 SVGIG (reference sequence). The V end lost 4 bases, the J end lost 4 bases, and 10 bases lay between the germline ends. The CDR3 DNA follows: TGTGCCTGGACAGACCAAGGCTATGGCTACACCTTC. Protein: CAWTDQGYGYTF.

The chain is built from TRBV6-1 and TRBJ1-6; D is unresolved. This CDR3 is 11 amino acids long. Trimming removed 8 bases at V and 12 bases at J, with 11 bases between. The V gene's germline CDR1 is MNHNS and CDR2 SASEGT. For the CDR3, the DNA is TGTGCCAGCCGGCTGTTGGGACCCCTCCACTTT. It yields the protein CASRLLGPLHF.

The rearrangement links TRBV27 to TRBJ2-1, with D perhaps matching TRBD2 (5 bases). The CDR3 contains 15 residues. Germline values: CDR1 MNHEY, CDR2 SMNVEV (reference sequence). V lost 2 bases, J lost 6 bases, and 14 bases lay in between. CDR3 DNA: TGTGCCAGCAGTTTACTTGTTAGCCGGGGCAATGAGCAGTTCTTC. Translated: CASSLLVSRGNEQFF.

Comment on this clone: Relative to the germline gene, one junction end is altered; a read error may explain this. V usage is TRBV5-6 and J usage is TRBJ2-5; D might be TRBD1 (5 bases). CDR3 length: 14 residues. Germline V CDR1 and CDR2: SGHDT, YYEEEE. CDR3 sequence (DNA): TGTGCCAACAGCAAAGCAGGGCCGGGAGAGACCCAGTACTTC. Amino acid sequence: CANSKAGPGETQYF.

The CDR3 region has the DNA TGCGCCAGCAGTGAGGAGGGGAAATTGACAGATACGCAGTATTTT. Protein sequence: CASSEEGKLTDTQYF. The chain combines TRBV10-1 with TRBJ2-3; D is tentatively TRBD1 or TRBD2 (5 bases each). V lost 2 bases, J lost 3 bases, and 12 bases lay in between. CDR3 length: 15 residues. The V gene's germline CDR1 is WNHNN and CDR2 SYGVQD (reference sequence).

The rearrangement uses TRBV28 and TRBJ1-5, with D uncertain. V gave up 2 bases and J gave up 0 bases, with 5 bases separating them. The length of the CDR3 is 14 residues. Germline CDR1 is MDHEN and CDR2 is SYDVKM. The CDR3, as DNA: TGTGCCAGCAGTTTAGAAGGTAGCAATCAGCCCCAGCATTTT. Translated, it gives CASSLEGSNQPQHF.

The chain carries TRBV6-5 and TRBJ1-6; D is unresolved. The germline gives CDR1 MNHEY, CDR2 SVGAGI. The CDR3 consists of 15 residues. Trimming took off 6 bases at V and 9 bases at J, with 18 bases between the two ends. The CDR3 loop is CASRKGPTRTSPLHF. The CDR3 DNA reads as TGTGCCAGCAGAAAGGGCCCCACCCGCACTTCACCCCTCCACTTT.

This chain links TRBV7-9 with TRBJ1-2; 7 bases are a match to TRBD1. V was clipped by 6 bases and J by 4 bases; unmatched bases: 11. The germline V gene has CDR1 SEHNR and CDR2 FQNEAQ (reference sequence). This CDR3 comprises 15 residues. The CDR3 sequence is CASSHAPGTVYGYTF. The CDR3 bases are TGTGCCAGCAGTCACGCACCCGGGACAGTCTATGGCTACACCTTC.

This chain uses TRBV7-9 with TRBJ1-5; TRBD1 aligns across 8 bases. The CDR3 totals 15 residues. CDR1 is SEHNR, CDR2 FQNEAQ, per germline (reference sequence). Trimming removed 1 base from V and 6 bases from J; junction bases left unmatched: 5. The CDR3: CASSLGQGAGQPQHF. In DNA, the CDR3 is TGTGCCAGCAGCTTAGGTCAGGGGGCCGGTCAGCCCCAGCATTTT.

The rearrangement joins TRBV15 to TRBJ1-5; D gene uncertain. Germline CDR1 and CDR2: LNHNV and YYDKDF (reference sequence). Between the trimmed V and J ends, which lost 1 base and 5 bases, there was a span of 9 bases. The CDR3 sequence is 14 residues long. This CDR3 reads CATSRGPRDQPQHF. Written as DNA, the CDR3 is TGTGCCACCAGCAGAGGGCCCCGGGATCAGCCCCAGCATTTT.

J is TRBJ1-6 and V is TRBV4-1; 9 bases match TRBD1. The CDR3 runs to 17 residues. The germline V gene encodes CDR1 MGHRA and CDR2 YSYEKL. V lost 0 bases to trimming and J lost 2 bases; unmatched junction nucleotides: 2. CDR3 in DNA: TGCGCCAGCAGCCAAGATCGGGACAGGGCCTATAATTCACCCCTCCACTTT. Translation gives CASSQDRDRAYNSPLHF.